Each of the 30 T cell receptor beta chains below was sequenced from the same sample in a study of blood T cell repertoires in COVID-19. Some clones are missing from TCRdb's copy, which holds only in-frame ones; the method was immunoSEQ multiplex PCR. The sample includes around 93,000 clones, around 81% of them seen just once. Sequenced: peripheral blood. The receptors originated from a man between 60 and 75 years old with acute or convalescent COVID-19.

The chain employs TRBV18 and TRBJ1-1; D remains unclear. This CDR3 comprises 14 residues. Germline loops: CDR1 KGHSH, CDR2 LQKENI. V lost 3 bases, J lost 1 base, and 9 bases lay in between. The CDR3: CASSPGPGNTEAFF. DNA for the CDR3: TGTGCCAGCTCACCTGGCCCGGGGAACACTGAAGCTTTCTTT. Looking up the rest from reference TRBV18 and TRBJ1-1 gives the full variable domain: NAGVMQNPRHLVRRRGQEARLRCSPMKGHSHVYWYRQLPEEGLKFMVYLQKENIIDESGMPKERFSAEFPKEGPSILRIQQVVRGDSAAYFCASSPGPGNTEAFFGQGTRLTVV.

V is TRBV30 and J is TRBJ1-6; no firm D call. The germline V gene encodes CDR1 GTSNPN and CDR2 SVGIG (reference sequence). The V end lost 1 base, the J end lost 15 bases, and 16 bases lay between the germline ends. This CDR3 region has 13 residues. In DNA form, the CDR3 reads TGTGCCTGGAGTGCTTCAGTTATTCCTCTCCTCCACTTT. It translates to CAWSASVIPLLHF. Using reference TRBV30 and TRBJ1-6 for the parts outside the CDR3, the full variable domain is SQTIHQWPATLVQPVGSPLSLECTVEGTSNPNLYWYRQAAGRGLQLLFYSVGIGQISSEVPQNLSASRPQDRQFILSSKKLLLSDSGFYLCAWSASVIPLLHFGNGTRLTVT.

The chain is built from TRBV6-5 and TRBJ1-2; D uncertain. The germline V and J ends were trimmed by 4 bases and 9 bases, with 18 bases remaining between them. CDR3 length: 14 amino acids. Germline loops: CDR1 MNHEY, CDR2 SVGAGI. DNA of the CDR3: TGTGCCAGCAGTTCCCCGGGTCCGAACGATCGCTACACCTTC. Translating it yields CASSSPGPNDRYTF.

CDR3 sequence reads: CASSSGPGGTITQYF. The DNA of the CDR3 is TGTGCCAGCAGTTCCGGACCGGGGGGCACAATTACGCAGTATTTT. This chain uses TRBV27 with TRBJ2-3, with D possibly being TRBD2 (7 bases). The CDR3 extends over 15 amino acids. V was shortened by 4 bases and J by 8 bases, with 19 bases between the two germline ends. Germline lookup yields CDR1 MNHEY and CDR2 SMNVEV (reference sequence).

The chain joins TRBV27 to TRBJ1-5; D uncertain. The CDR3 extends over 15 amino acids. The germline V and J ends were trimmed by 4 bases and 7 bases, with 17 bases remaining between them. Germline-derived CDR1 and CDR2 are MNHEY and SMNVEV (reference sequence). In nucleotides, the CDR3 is TGTGCCAGCAGTTATTCCGGGGAAAGGGAACAGCCCCAGCATTTT. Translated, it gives CASSYSGEREQPQHF.

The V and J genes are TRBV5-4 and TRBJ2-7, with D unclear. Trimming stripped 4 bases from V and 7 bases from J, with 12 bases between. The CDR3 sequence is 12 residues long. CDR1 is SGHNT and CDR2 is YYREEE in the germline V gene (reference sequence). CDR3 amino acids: CASSDPPGEQYV. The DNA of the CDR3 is TGTGCCAGCAGCGATCCCCCGGGTGAGCAGTACGTC.

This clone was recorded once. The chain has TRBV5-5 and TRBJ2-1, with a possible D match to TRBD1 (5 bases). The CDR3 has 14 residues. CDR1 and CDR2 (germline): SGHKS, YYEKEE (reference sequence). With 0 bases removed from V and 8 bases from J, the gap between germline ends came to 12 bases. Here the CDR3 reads CASSLGQGWDEQFF. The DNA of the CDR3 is TGTGCCAGCAGCTTGGGGCAGGGATGGGATGAGCAGTTCTTC. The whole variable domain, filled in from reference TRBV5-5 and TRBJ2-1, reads DAGVTQSPTHLIKTRGQQVTLRCSPISGHKSVSWYQQVLGQGPQFIFQYYEKEERGRGNFPDRFSARQFPNYSSELNVNALLLGDSALYLCASSLGQGWDEQFFGPGTRLTVL.

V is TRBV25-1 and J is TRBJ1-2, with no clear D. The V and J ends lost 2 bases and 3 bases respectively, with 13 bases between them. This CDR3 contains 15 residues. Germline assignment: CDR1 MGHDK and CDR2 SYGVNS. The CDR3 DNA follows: TGTGCCAGCAGTGAAAGGGCTGAGGGCCACTATGGCTACACCTTC. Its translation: CASSERAEGHYGYTF.

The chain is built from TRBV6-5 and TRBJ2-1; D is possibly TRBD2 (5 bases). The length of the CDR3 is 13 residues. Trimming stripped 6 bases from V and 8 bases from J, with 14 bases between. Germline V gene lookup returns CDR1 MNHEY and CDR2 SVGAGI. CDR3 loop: CASRRGFGDEQFF. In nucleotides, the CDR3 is TGTGCCAGCAGACGAGGGTTTGGCGATGAGCAGTTCTTC.

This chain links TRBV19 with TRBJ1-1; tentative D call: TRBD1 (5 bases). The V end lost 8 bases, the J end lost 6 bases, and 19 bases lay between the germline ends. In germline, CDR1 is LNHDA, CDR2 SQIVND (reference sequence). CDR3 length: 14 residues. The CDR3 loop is CASSPGGFISEAFF. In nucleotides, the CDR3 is TGTGCCAGTTCGCCGGGGGGTTTTATTTCTGAAGCTTTCTTT. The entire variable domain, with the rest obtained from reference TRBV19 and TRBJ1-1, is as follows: DGGITQSPKYLFRKEGQNVTLSCEQNLNHDAMYWYRQDPGQGLRLIYYSQIVNDFQKGDIAEGYSVSREKKESFPLTVTSAQKNPTAFYLCASSPGGFISEAFFGQGTRLTVV.

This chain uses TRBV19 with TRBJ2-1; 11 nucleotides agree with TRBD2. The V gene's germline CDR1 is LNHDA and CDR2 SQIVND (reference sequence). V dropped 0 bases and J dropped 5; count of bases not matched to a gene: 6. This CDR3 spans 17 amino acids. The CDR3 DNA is TGTGCCAGTAGTATAGATCTAGCGGGAGGAGGACACAATGAGCAGTTCTTC. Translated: CASSIDLAGGGHNEQFF.

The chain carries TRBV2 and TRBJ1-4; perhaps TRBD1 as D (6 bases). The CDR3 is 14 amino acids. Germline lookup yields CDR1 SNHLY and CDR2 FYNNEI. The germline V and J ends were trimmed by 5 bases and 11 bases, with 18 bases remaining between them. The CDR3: CASSTGPQAVKLFF. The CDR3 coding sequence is TGTGCCAGCAGTACAGGGCCTCAGGCTGTCAAACTGTTTTTT. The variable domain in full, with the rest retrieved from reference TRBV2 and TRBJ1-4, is EPEVTQTPSHQVTQMGQEVILRCVPISNHLYFYWYRQILGQKVEFLVSFYNNEISEKSEIFDDQFSVERPDGSNFTLKIRSTKLEDSAMYFCASSTGPQAVKLFFGSGTQLSVL.

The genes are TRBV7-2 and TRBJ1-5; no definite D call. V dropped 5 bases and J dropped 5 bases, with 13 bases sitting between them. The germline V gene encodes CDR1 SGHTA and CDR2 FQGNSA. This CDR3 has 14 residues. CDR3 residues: CASSPRGMDQPQHF. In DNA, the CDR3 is TGTGCCAGCAGCCCAAGAGGAATGGATCAGCCCCAGCATTTT.

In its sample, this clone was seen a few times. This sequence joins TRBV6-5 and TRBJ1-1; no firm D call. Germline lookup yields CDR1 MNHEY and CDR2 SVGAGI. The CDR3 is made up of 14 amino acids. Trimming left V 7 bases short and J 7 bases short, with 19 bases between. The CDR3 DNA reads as TGTGCCAGCACCCCCCCCGGGTGGAGGAATGAAGCTTTCTTT. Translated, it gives CASTPPGWRNEAFF.

CDR3 protein: CASMDREQFF. CDR3 in DNA: TGTGCCAGTATGGACAGGGAGCAGTTCTTC. The V call is TRBV19, the J call TRBJ2-1; 7 positions agree with TRBD1. Unmatched junction bases numbered 1, after V lost 7 bases and J lost 10 bases. The length of the CDR3 is 10 residues. The V gene's germline CDR1 is LNHDA and CDR2 SQIVND (reference sequence).

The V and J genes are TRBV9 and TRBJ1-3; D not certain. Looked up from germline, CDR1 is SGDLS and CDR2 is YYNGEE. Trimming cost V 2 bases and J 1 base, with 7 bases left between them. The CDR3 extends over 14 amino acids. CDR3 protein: CASSVTASGNTIYF. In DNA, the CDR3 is TGTGCCAGCAGCGTCACAGCTTCTGGAAACACCATATATTTT. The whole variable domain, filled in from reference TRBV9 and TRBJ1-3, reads DSGVTQTPKHLITATGQRVTLRCSPRSGDLSVYWYQQSLDQGLQFLIQYYNGEERAKGNILERFSAQQFPDLHSELNLSSLELGDSALYFCASSVTASGNTIYFGEGSWLTVV.

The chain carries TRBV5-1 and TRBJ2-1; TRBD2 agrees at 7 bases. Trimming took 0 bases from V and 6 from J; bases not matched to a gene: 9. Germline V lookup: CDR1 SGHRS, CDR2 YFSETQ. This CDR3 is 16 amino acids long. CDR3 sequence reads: CASSLATSSVGNEQFF. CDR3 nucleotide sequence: TGCGCCAGCAGCTTGGCGACTAGCTCGGTGGGCAATGAGCAGTTCTTC.

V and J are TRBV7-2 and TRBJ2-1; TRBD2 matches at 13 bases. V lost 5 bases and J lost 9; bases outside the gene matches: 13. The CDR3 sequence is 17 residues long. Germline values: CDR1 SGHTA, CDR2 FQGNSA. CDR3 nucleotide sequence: TGTGCCAGCAGCCCGAGCCGGGGACTAGCGGGAAGGACTGAGCAGTTCTTC. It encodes CASSPSRGLAGRTEQFF.

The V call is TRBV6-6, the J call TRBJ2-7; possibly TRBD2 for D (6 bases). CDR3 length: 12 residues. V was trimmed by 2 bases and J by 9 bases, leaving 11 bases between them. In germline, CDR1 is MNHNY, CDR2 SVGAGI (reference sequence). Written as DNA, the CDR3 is TGTGCCAGCAGTTACACGGACGGGGGGCAGTACGTC. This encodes CASSYTDGGQYV.

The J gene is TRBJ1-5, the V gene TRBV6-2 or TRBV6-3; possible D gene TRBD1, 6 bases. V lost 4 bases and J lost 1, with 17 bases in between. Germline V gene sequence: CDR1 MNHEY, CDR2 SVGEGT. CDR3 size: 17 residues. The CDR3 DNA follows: TGTGCCAGCAGTTTACCCTCGCGACAGGCCAGCAATCAGCCCCAGCATTTT. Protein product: CASSLPSRQASNQPQHF.

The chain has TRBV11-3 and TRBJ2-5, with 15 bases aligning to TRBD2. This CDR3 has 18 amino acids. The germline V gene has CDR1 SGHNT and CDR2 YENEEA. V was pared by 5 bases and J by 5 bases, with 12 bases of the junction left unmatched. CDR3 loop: CASSPRTSGRDLGETQYF. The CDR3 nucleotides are TGTGCCAGCAGCCCGAGGACTAGCGGGAGGGACCTCGGGGAGACCCAGTACTTC.

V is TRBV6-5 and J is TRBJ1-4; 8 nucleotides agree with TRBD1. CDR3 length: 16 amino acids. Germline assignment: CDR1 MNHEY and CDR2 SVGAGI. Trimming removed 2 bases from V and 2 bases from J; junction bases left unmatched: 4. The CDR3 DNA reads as TGTGCCAGCAGTTACAGACAGGGGTCGACTAATGAAAAACTGTTTTTT. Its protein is CASSYRQGSTNEKLFF.

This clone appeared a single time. CDR3 sequence: CASSPLTVQGEKLFF. The CDR3, as DNA: TGTGCCAGCTCACCACTTACAGTCCAGGGCGAAAAACTGTTTTTT. The rearrangement links TRBV18 to TRBJ1-4, with a possible D match to TRBD1 (5 bases). The CDR3 runs to 15 residues. Germline CDR1 and CDR2: KGHSH and LQKENI. Trimming left V 1 base short and J 8 bases short, with 14 bases between. Together with reference TRBV18 and TRBJ1-4, the CDR3 gives the full variable domain: NAGVMQNPRHLVRRRGQEARLRCSPMKGHSHVYWYRQLPEEGLKFMVYLQKENIIDESGMPKERFSAEFPKEGPSILRIQQVVRGDSAAYFCASSPLTVQGEKLFFGSGTQLSVL.

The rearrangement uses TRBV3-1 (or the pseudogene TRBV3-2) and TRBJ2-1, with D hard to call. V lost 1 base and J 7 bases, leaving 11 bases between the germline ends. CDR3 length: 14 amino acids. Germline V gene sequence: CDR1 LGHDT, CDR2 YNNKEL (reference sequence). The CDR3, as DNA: TGTGCCAGCAGCCAAGGCGCAAGAGCGAATGAGCAGTTCTTC. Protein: CASSQGARANEQFF.

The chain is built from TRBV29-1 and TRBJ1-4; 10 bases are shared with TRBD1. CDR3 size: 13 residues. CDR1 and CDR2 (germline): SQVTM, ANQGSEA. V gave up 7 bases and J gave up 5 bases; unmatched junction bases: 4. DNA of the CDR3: TGCAGCGCCCAGGGACAGGGGAATGAAAAACTGTTTTTT. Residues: CSAQGQGNEKLFF.

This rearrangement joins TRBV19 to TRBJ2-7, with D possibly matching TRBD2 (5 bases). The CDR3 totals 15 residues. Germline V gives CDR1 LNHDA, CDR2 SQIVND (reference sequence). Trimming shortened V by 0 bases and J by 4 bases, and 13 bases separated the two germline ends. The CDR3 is CASSIESGGAYEQYV. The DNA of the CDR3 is TGTGCCAGTAGTATAGAGAGTGGAGGAGCGTACGAGCAGTACGTC.

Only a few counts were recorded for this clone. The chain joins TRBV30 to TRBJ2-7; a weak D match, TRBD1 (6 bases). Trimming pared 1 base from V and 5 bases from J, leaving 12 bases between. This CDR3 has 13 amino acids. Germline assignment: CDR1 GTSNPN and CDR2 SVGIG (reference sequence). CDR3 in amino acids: CAWSARTADEQYF. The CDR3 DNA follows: TGTGCCTGGAGTGCCAGGACAGCAGACGAGCAGTACTTC.

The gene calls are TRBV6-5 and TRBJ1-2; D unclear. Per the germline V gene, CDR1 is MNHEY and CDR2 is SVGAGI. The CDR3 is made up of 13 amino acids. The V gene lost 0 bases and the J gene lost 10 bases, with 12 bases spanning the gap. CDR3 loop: CASSYSERSYYTF. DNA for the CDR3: TGTGCCAGCAGTTACTCGGAGCGGAGTTACTACACCTTC.

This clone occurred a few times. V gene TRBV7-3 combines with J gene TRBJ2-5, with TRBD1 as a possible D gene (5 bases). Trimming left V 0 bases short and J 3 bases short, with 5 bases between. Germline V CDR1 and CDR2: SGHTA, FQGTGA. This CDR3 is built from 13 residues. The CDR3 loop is CASSLTGEETQYF. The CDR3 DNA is TGTGCCAGCAGCTTAACAGGGGAAGAGACCCAGTACTTC.

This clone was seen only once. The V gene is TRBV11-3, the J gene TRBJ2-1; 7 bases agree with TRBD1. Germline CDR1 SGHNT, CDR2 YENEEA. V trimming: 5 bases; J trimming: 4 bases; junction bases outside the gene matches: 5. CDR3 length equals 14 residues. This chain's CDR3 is CASSKRQGYNEQFF. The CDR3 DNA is TGTGCCAGCAGCAAACGACAGGGATACAATGAGCAGTTCTTC.